This TCR beta chain was found in a study of T cells expressing NK-cell markers. Study at large: Each TCR beta repertoire originated in sorted T cells that were CD3+CD56+NKG2C+, CD3+CD56+NKG2C- or CD3+CD56-NKG2C+.

One entry per CDR3 protein, without DNA, is what TCRdb gives after re-calling the 5' RACE reads. The listing records approximately 150,000 distinct CDR3 sequences. The CDR3 is 15 residues long. Germline CDR1 and CDR2: LNHDA and SQIVND (reference sequence). Specimen: blood T cells: a sorted CD56 or NKG2C T cell subset, CD4+ or CD8+ T cells, or bulk PBMC T cells (not recorded which). The V call is TRBV19, the J call TRBJ1-1; TCRdb designates TRBD1, a call that cannot be tested without DNA. The source is a man between 18 and 35 years old in good health. CDR3 in amino acids: CASSLRQGSNTEAFF.